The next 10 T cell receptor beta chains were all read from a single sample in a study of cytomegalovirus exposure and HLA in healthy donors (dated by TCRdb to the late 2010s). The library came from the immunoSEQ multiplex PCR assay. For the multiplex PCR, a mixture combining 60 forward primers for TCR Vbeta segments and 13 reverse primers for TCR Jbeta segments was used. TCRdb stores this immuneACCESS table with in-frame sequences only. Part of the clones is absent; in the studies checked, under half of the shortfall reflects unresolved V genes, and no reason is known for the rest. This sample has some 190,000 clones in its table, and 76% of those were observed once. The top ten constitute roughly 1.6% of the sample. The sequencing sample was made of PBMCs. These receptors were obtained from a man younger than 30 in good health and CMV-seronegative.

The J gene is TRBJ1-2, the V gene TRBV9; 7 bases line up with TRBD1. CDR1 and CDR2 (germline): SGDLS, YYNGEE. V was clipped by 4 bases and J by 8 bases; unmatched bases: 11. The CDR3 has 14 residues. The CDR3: CASSPPPGGKGYTF. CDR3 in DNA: TGTGCCAGCAGCCCACCGCCAGGGGGGAAGGGCTACACCTTC.

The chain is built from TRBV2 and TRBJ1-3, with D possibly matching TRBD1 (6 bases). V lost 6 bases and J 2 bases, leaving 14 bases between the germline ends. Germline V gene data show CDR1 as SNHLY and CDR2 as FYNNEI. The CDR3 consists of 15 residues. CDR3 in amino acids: CASRIGRGTGNTIYF. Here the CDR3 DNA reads TGTGCCAGCAGGATAGGGAGGGGGACTGGAAACACCATATATTTT.

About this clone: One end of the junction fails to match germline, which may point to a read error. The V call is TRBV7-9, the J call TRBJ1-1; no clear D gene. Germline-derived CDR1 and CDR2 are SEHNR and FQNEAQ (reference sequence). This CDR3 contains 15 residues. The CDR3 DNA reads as TGTTCCAGCAGCTTAATGGGAGGAGAGGCTGCTGAAGCTTTCTTT. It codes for CSSSLMGGEAAEAFF.

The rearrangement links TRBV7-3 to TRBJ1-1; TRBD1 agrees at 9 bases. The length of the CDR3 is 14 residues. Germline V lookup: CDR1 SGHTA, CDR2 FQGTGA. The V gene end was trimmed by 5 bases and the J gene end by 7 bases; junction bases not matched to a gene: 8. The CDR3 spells CASSPDRGYGEAFF. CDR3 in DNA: TGTGCCAGCAGCCCGGACAGGGGATACGGTGAAGCTTTCTTT.

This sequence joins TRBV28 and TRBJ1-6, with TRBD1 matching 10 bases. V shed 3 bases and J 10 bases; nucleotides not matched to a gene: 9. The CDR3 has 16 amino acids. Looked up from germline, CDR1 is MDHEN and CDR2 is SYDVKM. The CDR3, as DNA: TGTGCCAGCAGTTTTTCGGGGACAGGGGCCCCCTCACCCCTCCACTTT. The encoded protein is CASSFSGTGAPSPLHF.

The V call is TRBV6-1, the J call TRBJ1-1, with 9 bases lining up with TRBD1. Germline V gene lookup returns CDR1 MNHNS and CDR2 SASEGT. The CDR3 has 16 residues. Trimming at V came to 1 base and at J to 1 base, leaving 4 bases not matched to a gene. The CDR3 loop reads CASSEGWTGANTEAFF. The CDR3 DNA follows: TGTGCCAGCAGTGAAGGATGGACAGGGGCGAACACTGAAGCTTTCTTT.

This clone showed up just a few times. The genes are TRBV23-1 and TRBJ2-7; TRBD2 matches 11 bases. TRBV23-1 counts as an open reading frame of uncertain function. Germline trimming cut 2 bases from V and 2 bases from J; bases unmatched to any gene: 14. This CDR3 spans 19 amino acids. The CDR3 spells CASSQLLAGDPEHTYEQYF. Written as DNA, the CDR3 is TGCGCCAGCAGTCAACTACTAGCGGGGGACCCGGAGCATACCTACGAGCAGTACTTC.

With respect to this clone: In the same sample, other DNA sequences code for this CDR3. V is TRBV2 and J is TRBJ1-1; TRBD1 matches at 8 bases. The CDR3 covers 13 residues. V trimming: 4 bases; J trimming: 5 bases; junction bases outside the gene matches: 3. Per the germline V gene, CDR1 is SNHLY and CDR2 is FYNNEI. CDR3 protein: CASSGTGRTEAFF. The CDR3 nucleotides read TGTGCCAGCAGTGGGACAGGGCGTACTGAAGCTTTCTTT.

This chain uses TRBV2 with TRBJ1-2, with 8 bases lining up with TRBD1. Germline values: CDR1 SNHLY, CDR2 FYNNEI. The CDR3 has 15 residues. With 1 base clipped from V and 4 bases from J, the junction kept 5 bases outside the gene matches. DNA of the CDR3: TGTGCCAGCAGTGAAGGGGACAGGAATTTCTATGGCTACACCTTC. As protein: CASSEGDRNFYGYTF.

CDR3 sequence: CASTPGLAGLDTQYF. CDR3 nucleotides: TGTGCCAGCACCCCGGGACTAGCGGGCCTAGATACGCAGTATTTT. The chain uses TRBV13 and TRBJ2-3; TRBD2 aligns across 12 bases. This CDR3 has 15 residues. V shed 7 bases, J shed 5 bases, and the junction held 7 bases outside the gene matches. Germline V gene lookup returns CDR1 PRHDT and CDR2 FYEKMQ (reference sequence). The entire variable domain, with the rest obtained from reference TRBV13 and TRBJ2-3, is as follows: AAGVIQSPRHLIKEKRETATLKCYPIPRHDTVYWYQQGPGQDPQFLISFYEKMQSDKGSIPDRFSAQQFSDYHSELNMSSLELGDSALYFCASTPGLAGLDTQYFGPGTRLTVL.